This is a list of T cell receptor beta chains from one sample in a study of T cell responses to AZD1222 COVID-19 vaccine. Sequencing used immunoSEQ multiplex PCR; TCRdb keeps in-frame clones, though not all of them. The sample carries about 200,000 clones, around 90% recorded once. This specimen was peripheral blood, taken 28 days after the second dose of the MenACWY control vaccine. These receptors all come from an adult who received the MenACWY meningococcal vaccine as a control. The conserved cysteine and the conserved F or W are not part of the CDR3 here. Each record gives: V gene, J gene, CDR3 length, CDR3 protein.

TRBV11-2,TRBJ1-1,14,ASSVTGGARLTEAF
TRBV19,TRBJ2-5,14,ASSGTSGTPGETQY
TRBV7-9,TRBJ2-1,11,ASKAAGYNEQF
TRBV5-4,TRBJ1-2,12,ASSGRDGNYGYT
TRBV7-9,TRBJ1-1,11,ASSLLANTEAF
TRBV6-5,TRBJ1-1,11,ASSTKGNTEAF
TRBV4-3,TRBJ1-2,11,ASSQDELYGYT
TRBV3-1/TRBV3-2,TRBJ1-5,13,ASSQDRGQMQPQH
TRBV25-1,TRBJ2-7,8,ASSNYEQY
TRBV2,TRBJ2-7,13,ARWDLREVVDEQY
TRBV7-6,TRBJ1-5,13,ASSQTGISGEPQH
TRBV27,TRBJ2-7,13,ASSFGTSGTNEQY
TRBV5-5,TRBJ1-1,13,ASSLAWGENTEAF
TRBV5-5,TRBJ2-1,14,ASSGIFGGADNEQF
TRBV30,TRBJ1-2,10,AWRTGVLGYT
TRBV27,TRBJ1-1,14,ASYSRAAPTNTEAF
TRBV3-1/TRBV3-2,TRBJ1-5,13,ASSHGHRGGQPQH
TRBV5-1,TRBJ1-4,13,ASSLGDMVREKLF
TRBV19,TRBJ2-7,12,ASKLGTPTGEQY
TRBV27,TRBJ2-7,12,ASSPGGFIDEQY
TRBV28,TRBJ1-1,13,ASSLRQGGGTEAF
TRBV19,TRBJ1-4,12,ASSMTTTNEKLF
TRBV28,TRBJ2-2,16,ASSLGTGEVSYTGELF
TRBV28,TRBJ1-6,12,ASSDSPYNSPLH
TRBV4-1,TRBJ1-1,11,ASSSTGNTEAF
TRBV11-3,TRBJ1-6,14,ASSSGDYPYNSPLH
TRBV19,TRBJ1-1,11,ASSSTANTEAF
TRBV9,TRBJ2-1,11,ASSTRGVDEQF
TRBV28,TRBJ1-1,15,ASSFLPTGRKWTEAF
TRBV2,TRBJ1-5,11,ASSGTGVQPQH
TRBV19,TRBJ2-7,13,ASSGDRANEGEQY
TRBV7-9,TRBJ2-7,13,ASSLGGISSYEQY
TRBV27,TRBJ2-7,12,ASSLSGGVREQY
TRBV7-3,TRBJ2-2,14,ASSLGLAGVSGELF
TRBV4-2,TRBJ2-3,15,ASSQDLNGWGTDTQY
TRBV9,TRBJ2-1,14,ASSVGGQRGHSEQF
TRBV30,TRBJ1-2,13,AWSTPSGADYGYT
TRBV7-6,TRBJ1-6,13,ASSGSTANNSPLH
TRBV28,TRBJ1-2,12,ASTPWNRNYGYT
TRBV15,TRBJ1-4,12,ATSGGRGGEKLF
TRBV18,TRBJ1-2,12,ASSPRTVDYGYT
TRBV9,TRBJ2-1,13,ASSVSGWLDNEQF
TRBV10-1,TRBJ1-1,13,ASSEHRFRNTEAF
TRBV19,TRBJ1-5,13,ASSAQGVSNQPQH
TRBV9,TRBJ2-5,13,ASNPGELGRETQY
TRBV11-1,TRBJ2-7,12,ASSLGGDTYEQY
TRBV5-1,TRBJ1-4,15,ASSYDSIKGTNEKLF
TRBV7-2,TRBJ2-7,12,ASSFRDGSWEQY